This T cell receptor (beta chain) was captured in a study of vaccination and CD4 T cells after COVID-19. Study-level background: Post-COVID samples were collected a median around 100 days following diagnosis, spanning 35 to 161. There were a few convalescent patients sampled at day 14 and again at days 161 to 241 post-vaccination.

Looked up from germline, CDR1 is MGHDK and CDR2 is SYGVNS. CDR3 size: 13 residues. With 6 bases removed from V and 1 base from J, the gap between germline ends came to 9 bases. In regard to this clonotype: The antigen is undetermined.

Study outcomes and limitations: Median numbers of SARS-CoV-2-reactive clonotypes increased from roughly 19 to 38 (not a significant change).

One entry per CDR3 protein, called by TCRdb with MiXCR from the PCR reads. The table records 35,000 to 45,000 distinct CDR3 sequences, 35% to 45% of them present only once. The time point here: late sampling 161 to 241 days after vaccination in three convalescent patients. The V call is TRBV25-1, the J call TRBJ1-1, with D tentatively TRBD1 (5 bases). Sequenced here: CD4+ T cells from blood, sampled about 7 months after SARS-CoV-2 vaccination. This TCR came from a human donor who had recovered from COVID-19. This chain's CDR3 is CASSKQANTEAFF. The CDR3 coding sequence is TGTGCCAGCAGCAAACAGGCGAACACTGAAGCTTTCTTT.